Listed below are T cell receptor beta chains from one sample, sequenced in a study of blood T cell repertoires in COVID-19. TCRdb's table, derived via immunoSEQ multiplex PCR, lists solely in-frame clones and lacks some. The sample includes roughly 120,000 clones, over 70% of them seen just once. The sequencing input was peripheral blood. The receptor source for this set is a woman in her seventies with acute or convalescent COVID-19. Both conserved end residues are part of each CDR3. D genes are given only for firm matches. The listing skips clone size in some rows; elsewhere it reads once, few, many or a size class.

>.|TRBV29-1|TRBJ2-6|TRBD2
TGCAGCGTTGAAGGTTCGGGGGGCTCTGGGGCCAACGTCCTGACTTTC
CSVEGSGGSGANVLTF
>.|TRBV5-4|TRBJ1-2|TRBD1
TGTGCCAGCAGCTCGGACAGGGGGTACCTCTATGGCTACACCTTC
CASSSDRGYLYGYTF
>.|TRBV7-3|TRBJ1-1|.
TGTGCCAGCAGCGCCCACGGAGGGTCCACTGAAGCTTTCTTT
CASSAHGGSTEAFF
>.|TRBV29-1|TRBJ1-3|.
TGCAGCGTTGAAGATATGGCAGACACCATATATTTT
CSVEDMADTIYF
>.|TRBV6-5|TRBJ1-3|TRBD1
TGTGCCAGCAGTTATGCACAGGGGTATGGAAACACCATATATTTT
CASSYAQGYGNTIYF
>.|TRBV5-4|TRBJ2-7|.
TGTGCCAGCAGCTCCGACAGCGGGCGGTACGAGCAGTACTTC
CASSSDSGRYEQYF
>.|TRBV24-1|TRBJ1-2|TRBD1
TGTGCCACCAGACAGGGGGCGAACTATGGCTACACCTTC
CATRQGANYGYTF
>once|TRBV7-8|TRBJ1-4|.
TGTGCCAGCAGCCCACGGGCCGACAGGAATGAAAAACTGTTTTTT
CASSPRADRNEKLFF
>once|TRBV6-5|TRBJ1-6|.
TGTGCCAGCTACACGGGTTCAAATTCACCCCTCCACTTT
CASYTGSNSPLHF
>.|TRBV5-4|TRBJ2-1|.
TGTGCCAGCAGCTTGTGGGGGCTCCTGAATGAGCAGTTCTTC
CASSLWGLLNEQFF
>.|TRBV27|TRBJ1-1|.
TGTGCCAGCAGCCGGGGGTCCACGGAGGCTTTCTTT
CASSRGSTEAFF
>.|TRBV7-9|TRBJ1-2|.
TGTGCCAGCAGCTTATCGGGGGAGTTCAGGGTCTATGGCTACACCTTC
CASSLSGEFRVYGYTF
>.|TRBV2|TRBJ1-5|.
TGTGCCAGCAGTAACAGGGTTGGCAATCAGCCCCAGCATTTT
CASSNRVGNQPQHF
>.|TRBV4-2|TRBJ2-7|.
TGTGCCAGCAGCCCACAGGGACGGTTCTACGAGCAGTACTTC
CASSPQGRFYEQYF
>.|TRBV19|TRBJ1-1|.
TGTGCCAGTAGTATAGGCCAGGGGCTGGCTGCTTTCTTT
CASSIGQGLAAFF
>once|TRBV6-5|TRBJ2-2|TRBD1
TGTGCCAGCAGGTCCGGGACAGGGTACACCGGGGAGCTGTTTTTT
CASRSGTGYTGELFF
>.|TRBV4-2|TRBJ2-7|TRBD2
TGTGCCAGCAGCCAAGATTTCGGGGGGGTCTACGAGCAGTACTTC
CASSQDFGGVYEQYF
>.|TRBV2|TRBJ1-4|.
TGTGCCAGCAGTGCGGGGGTTCAGGAAAAACTGTTTTTT
CASSAGVQEKLFF
>.|TRBV7-9|TRBJ1-2|.
TGTGCCAGCAGGGCCAAAAACAGGGATGGCTACACCTTC
CASRAKNRDGYTF
>.|TRBV28|TRBJ2-3|.
TGTGCCAGCAGCTCGCCGGACTCCACTAAGTCAGATACGCAGTATTTT
CASSSPDSTKSDTQYF